Listed below are T cell receptor beta chains from one sample, sequenced in a study of chemoradiotherapy in HPV16-positive cancers. Measured with immunoSEQ multiplex PCR; TCRdb has only the in-frame clones, and not every one. Counted here are about 2,000 clones, 84% occurring once; the ten biggest clones make up 2.5% to 3.5%. Here the sequenced sample was tumor tissue, taken from a patient who underwent chemoradiotherapy. These TCRs come from a human donor with HPV-associated anogenital cancer. Each CDR3 is given with its conserved first and last residue. The order of the fields is J gene, V gene, CDR3 length, CDR3 protein.

TRBJ2-1 | TRBV7-8 | 15 | CASSLAGLGMDEQFF
TRBJ2-7 | TRBV11-3 | 13 | CASAGGSSYEQYF
TRBJ2-2 | TRBV28 | 14 | CASRSPSGAGELFF
TRBJ2-7 | TRBV6-1 | 14 | CASSAGDGASEQYF
TRBJ2-5 | TRBV5-1 | 17 | CATFPRDPGIGEETQYF
TRBJ1-1 | TRBV11-2 | 14 | CASSLLRGSTEAFF
TRBJ2-3 | TRBV6-4 | 16 | CASSATSGSPTDTQYF
TRBJ1-3 | TRBV9 | 16 | CASSFTATSSGNTIYF
TRBJ2-3 | TRBV11-3 | 18 | CASSPTWAGGPSKDTQYF
TRBJ2-1 | TRBV9 | 18 | CASSPNPGTSGRRDEQFF
TRBJ1-3 | TRBV14 | 17 | CASSQDPGPRAGNTIYF
TRBJ1-5 | TRBV27 | 14 | CASSIRDGNQPQHF
TRBJ1-5 | TRBV9 | 17 | CASSPNDRAYSNQPQHF
TRBJ2-7 | TRBV11-1 | 16 | CASSSSVWGGTYEQYF
TRBJ1-5 | TRBV10-3 | 12 | CAIRAGNQPQHF
TRBJ1-1 | TRBV19 | 14 | CASSDTGGFTEAFF
TRBJ2-7 | TRBV6-5 | 16 | CASSYSITGGWYEQYF
TRBJ1-1 | TRBV10-2 | 14 | CASSEPDRGNEAFF
TRBJ1-1 | TRBV5-6 | 11 | CASSGDSEAFF
TRBJ2-7 | TRBV30 | 12 | CAWSVDSYEQYF
TRBJ1-5 | TRBV28 | 14 | CASSPPGGNQPQHF
TRBJ2-3 | TRBV15 | 15 | CATSRDQGATDTQYF
TRBJ1-3 | TRBV9 | 16 | CASSPPGTGGEVTIYF
TRBJ1-4 | TRBV7-9 | 15 | CASSFRQPSNEKLFF
TRBJ2-7 | TRBV4-1 | 15 | CASSQRSGGSYEQYF
TRBJ2-6 | TRBV12-2 | 16 | CASRQGTQSRANVLTF
TRBJ1-3 | TRBV30 | 14 | CAWSVSRVGNTIYF
TRBJ2-1 | TRBV7-9 | 17 | CASSLAGLAGVHNEQFF
TRBJ1-2 | TRBV6-6 | 15 | CASRETWTGVSGYTF
TRBJ1-1 | TRBV28 | 12 | CASRPLWAEAFF
TRBJ1-2 | TRBV7-9 | 15 | CASSLAMGTNYGYTF
TRBJ2-7 | TRBV18 | 15 | CASSPRGQGSYEQYF
TRBJ2-1 | TRBV9 | 16 | CASSVEGFGRYNEQFF
TRBJ2-1 | TRBV7-9 | 11 | CASSWLNEQFF
TRBJ2-7 | TRBV4-3 | 16 | CASSQDSAGISYEQYF
TRBJ2-1 | TRBV6-4 | 15 | CASSDSAGSYNEQFF
TRBJ2-7 | TRBV28 | 12 | CASSRGQYEQYF
TRBJ2-7 | TRBV9 | 16 | CASSVAHGSGTSEQYF
TRBJ2-3 | TRBV5-1 | 15 | CASSLDGTRGDTQYF
TRBJ2-7 | TRBV7-6 | 16 | CASSFLQGATSYEQYF